Below are 31 T cell receptor beta chains sequenced from a single sample in a study of blood T cell repertoires in COVID-19. Assay used: immunoSEQ multiplex PCR; TCRdb lists only in-frame clones, some missing. The sample holds tens of thousands of clones, just under 85% seen once. Sequencing was performed on peripheral blood. The receptor set was obtained from a man between 70 and 80 years old with acute or convalescent COVID-19.

The chain joins TRBV18 to TRBJ1-6, with a possible D match to TRBD1 (6 bases). This CDR3 contains 15 residues. Between the trimmed V and J ends, which lost 2 bases and 5 bases, there was a span of 10 bases. Germline CDR1 KGHSH, CDR2 LQKENI. The CDR3 DNA follows: TGTGCCAGCTCACCAGTCGCAGGGGATAATTCACCCCTCCACTTT. This sequence encodes CASSPVAGDNSPLHF.

This sequence joins TRBV4-1 and TRBJ1-4, with 8 bases that match TRBD1. Per germline, CDR1 MGHRA and CDR2 YSYEKL. V lost 5 bases, J lost 4 bases, and 6 bases stayed unmatched. The CDR3 is made up of 15 amino acids. The CDR3 sequence is CASSVRQGLNEKLFF. Written as DNA, the CDR3 is TGCGCCAGCAGCGTAAGACAGGGGCTTAATGAAAAACTGTTTTTT.

This chain joins TRBV28 and TRBJ2-7; D is possibly TRBD2 (6 bases). This CDR3 is built from 13 residues. Trimming cost V 6 bases and J 11 bases, with 20 bases left between them. Germline V lookup: CDR1 MDHEN, CDR2 SYDVKM. This chain's CDR3 is CASSRTTLREEYF. In DNA, the CDR3 is TGTGCCAGCAGCCGGACTACGCTACGAGAGGAGTACTTC.

The chain recombines TRBV7-9 with TRBJ1-1; 7 positions match TRBD1. V was pared by 5 bases and J by 5 bases, with 8 bases of the junction left unmatched. Looked up from germline, CDR1 is SEHNR and CDR2 is FQNEAQ (reference sequence). CDR3 size: 14 residues. In DNA form, the CDR3 reads TGTGCCAGCAGCCCTCCGACAGGGTGGACTGAAGCTTTCTTT. This sequence encodes CASSPPTGWTEAFF.

The chain couples TRBV28 to TRBJ1-1, with D unclear. Trimming took off 6 bases at V and 10 bases at J, with 12 bases between the two ends. This CDR3 has 11 amino acids. Germline assignment: CDR1 MDHEN and CDR2 SYDVKM. This CDR3 is CASSQTRVAFF. DNA for the CDR3: TGTGCCAGCAGCCAGACACGAGTAGCTTTCTTT.

In its sample, this clone was seen once. The genes are TRBV7-3 and TRBJ2-1; D not resolved. Trimming pared 8 bases from V and 3 bases from J, leaving 8 bases between. Germline V gives CDR1 SGHTA, CDR2 FQGTGA. This CDR3 has 12 amino acids. CDR3 region: CASASDYNEQFF. In DNA, the CDR3 is TGTGCCAGCGCGAGCGACTACAATGAGCAGTTCTTC.

This chain joins TRBV19 and TRBJ1-5; the D is unclear. The CDR3 length is 14 residues. Between the trimmed V and J ends, which lost 4 bases and 3 bases, there was a span of 10 bases. Germline CDR1 is LNHDA and CDR2 is SQIVND (reference sequence). This CDR3 is CASSSRDFNQPQHF. The CDR3 DNA follows: TGTGCCAGTAGTAGCCGGGATTTCAATCAGCCCCAGCATTTT.

This chain joins TRBV5-4 and TRBJ2-5; D is perhaps TRBD1 (6 bases). The CDR3 has 15 residues. V lost 0 bases to trimming and J lost 5 bases, with 14 bases between them. CDR1 and CDR2 from the germline V gene are SGHNT and YYREEE (reference sequence). The CDR3 region has the DNA TGTGCCAGCAGCTTGGTACAGGGATTAGGGGAGACCCAGTACTTC. Protein product: CASSLVQGLGETQYF.

The rearrangement links TRBV5-4 to TRBJ2-3; 11 positions match TRBD1. With V trimmed by 4 bases and J by 4 bases, 8 bases remained unmatched. The CDR3 runs to 16 residues. The V gene's germline CDR1 is SGHNT and CDR2 YYREEE (reference sequence). The CDR3 nucleotides read TGTGCCAGCAGCCCGCGTGGACAGGGGGCGGCAGATACGCAGTATTTT. Amino acid sequence: CASSPRGQGAADTQYF.

This chain links TRBV19 with TRBJ2-1; D possibly corresponds to TRBD2 (5 bases). The V gene's germline CDR1 is LNHDA and CDR2 SQIVND (reference sequence). With 10 bases removed from V and 2 bases from J, the gap between germline ends came to 12 bases. CDR3 length: 13 amino acids. CDR3 sequence: CATSGKTYNEQFF. In DNA form, the CDR3 reads TGTGCCACGTCGGGGAAAACCTACAATGAGCAGTTCTTC.

The CDR3 coding sequence is TGTGCCAGCAGTTACCGGGGGTCCTTGAACACTGAAGCTTTCTTT. This gives the protein CASSYRGSLNTEAFF. The chain couples TRBV6-5 to TRBJ1-1, with D possibly TRBD1 on 5 matching bases. Trimming left V 2 bases short and J 0 bases short, with 10 bases between. In germline, CDR1 is MNHEY, CDR2 SVGAGI. The CDR3 extends over 15 amino acids.

The chain combines TRBV9 with TRBJ2-2; TRBD2 matches 11 bases. Trimming took 3 bases from V and 4 from J; bases not matched to a gene: 17. The CDR3 has 20 residues. Looked up from germline, CDR1 is SGDLS and CDR2 is YYNGEE. The CDR3 is CASSAAPGTSGYSGTGELFF. CDR3 coding DNA: TGTGCCAGCAGCGCCGCCCCTGGGACTAGCGGATATTCGGGCACCGGGGAGCTGTTTTTT.

The V call is TRBV15, the J call TRBJ2-5, with D possibly TRBD2 on 5 matching bases. CDR1 is LNHNV and CDR2 is YYDKDF in the germline V gene (reference sequence). The CDR3 totals 14 residues. Trimming removed 0 bases from V and 5 bases from J, with 10 bases in between. The CDR3 DNA is TGTGCCACCAGCAGAGAGGCGGGCCTGGAGACCCAGTACTTC. It encodes CATSREAGLETQYF.

The J gene is TRBJ2-1, the V gene TRBV5-1; 11 bases agree with TRBD2. The germline gives CDR1 SGHRS, CDR2 YFSETQ. Unmatched junction bases numbered 4, after V lost 0 bases and J lost 5 bases. The CDR3 has 16 amino acids. The CDR3 reads CASSLVGTSGDNEQFF. The DNA of the CDR3 is TGCGCCAGCAGCTTGGTCGGGACTAGCGGAGACAATGAGCAGTTCTTC.

The chain combines TRBV6-6 with TRBJ1-5; no definite D call. CDR3 length equals 15 residues. Trimming stripped 0 bases from V and 1 base from J, with 7 bases between. Germline V CDR1 and CDR2: MNHNY, SVGAGI (reference sequence). In DNA, the CDR3 is TGTGCCAGCAGTTACTCGCTACAGAGCAATCAGCCCCAGCATTTT. It is translated as CASSYSLQSNQPQHF.

The gene calls are TRBV6-5 and TRBJ2-3, with 8 nucleotides matching TRBD2. From germline, CDR1 is MNHEY and CDR2 SVGAGI. The CDR3 is made up of 15 amino acids. V gave up 7 bases and J gave up 2 bases; unmatched junction bases: 8. The CDR3 DNA reads TGTGCCAGCATCAGCGGCGGGGGGATCACAGATACGCAGTATTTT. This gives the protein CASISGGGITDTQYF.

This rearrangement joins TRBV19 to TRBJ2-1, with TRBD2 identical over 7 bases. The germline V gene has CDR1 LNHDA and CDR2 SQIVND (reference sequence). This CDR3 is built from 19 residues. Trimming removed 0 bases from V and 0 bases from J; junction bases left unmatched: 11. The CDR3: CASSIDGGAGLSSYNEQFF. The CDR3 nucleotides are TGTGCCAGTAGTATAGATGGGGGAGCGGGACTGAGCTCCTACAATGAGCAGTTCTTC. The full variable domain, completed using reference TRBV19 and TRBJ2-1, is DGGITQSPKYLFRKEGQNVTLSCEQNLNHDAMYWYRQDPGQGLRLIYYSQIVNDFQKGDIAEGYSVSREKKESFPLTVTSAQKNPTAFYLCASSIDGGAGLSSYNEQFFGPGTRLTVL.

The chain couples TRBV2 to TRBJ2-5, with 10 bases identical to TRBD1. J lost 3 bases, V lost 6 bases, and 7 bases had no gene match. Looked up from germline, CDR1 is SNHLY and CDR2 is FYNNEI. The CDR3 extends over 15 amino acids. CDR3 region: CASSSDRGRKETQYF. The DNA of the CDR3 is TGTGCCAGCAGCTCCGACAGGGGGCGAAAAGAGACCCAGTACTTC. The full variable domain, completed using reference TRBV2 and TRBJ2-5, is EPEVTQTPSHQVTQMGQEVILRCVPISNHLYFYWYRQILGQKVEFLVSFYNNEISEKSEIFDDQFSVERPDGSNFTLKIRSTKLEDSAMYFCASSSDRGRKETQYFGPGTRLLVL.

V is TRBV4-2 and J is TRBJ1-4; D gene unclear. This CDR3 comprises 16 residues. Germline V gene lookup returns CDR1 LGHNA and CDR2 YNFKEQ. Trimming took 4 bases from V and 2 from J, leaving 14 bases between them. CDR3 nucleotide sequence: TGTGCCAGCAGCCCATCCCCGGGAACTACTAATGAAAAACTGTTTTTT. As protein: CASSPSPGTTNEKLFF.

The chain carries TRBV4-1 and TRBJ1-5; D call uncertain. The CDR3 runs to 15 residues. The V end lost 0 bases, the J end lost 12 bases, and 18 bases lay between the germline ends. Germline CDR1 is MGHRA and CDR2 is YSYEKL. In DNA, the CDR3 is TGCGCCAGCAGCCAAGATCTGGCGGTTGCAAAGCTCCAGCATTTT. It codes for CASSQDLAVAKLQHF.

The rearrangement uses TRBV5-1 and TRBJ2-2; 9 bases line up with TRBD1. Trimming took 1 base from V and 0 from J; bases not matched to a gene: 10. Germline V gene lookup returns CDR1 SGHRS and CDR2 YFSETQ. The CDR3 has 19 amino acids. Written as DNA, the CDR3 is TGCGCCAGCAGCTTGTTTCTAGGACAGGGGATAACGAACACCGGGGAGCTGTTTTTT. Encoded protein: CASSLFLGQGITNTGELFF.

The V call is TRBV16, the J call TRBJ2-5; TRBD1 matches 10 bases. The trim removed 4 bases at V and 4 bases at J, leaving 6 bases unmatched. From germline, CDR1 is KGHSY and CDR2 FQNENV. The CDR3 sequence is 15 residues long. The chain's CDR3 is CASSPDRGLRETQYF. The CDR3 region has the DNA TGTGCCAGCAGCCCAGACAGGGGGCTTCGAGAGACCCAGTACTTC.

J is TRBJ1-1 and V is TRBV6-6, with D possibly TRBD1 on 6 matching bases. Trimming took off 5 bases at V and 3 bases at J, with 13 bases between the two ends. Looked up from germline, CDR1 is MNHNY and CDR2 is SVGAGI (reference sequence). The CDR3 contains 14 residues. CDR3 coding DNA: TGTGCCAGCAGTGTACAGGGAGGGGACACTGAAGCTTTCTTT. This encodes CASSVQGGDTEAFF.

The chain employs TRBV7-9 and TRBJ2-7; D possibly corresponds to TRBD2 (5 bases). The CDR3 spans 13 residues. V dropped 0 bases and J dropped 7 bases, with 10 bases sitting between them. Germline assignment: CDR1 SEHNR and CDR2 FQNEAQ (reference sequence). The CDR3 loop reads CASSLAGVSEQYF. The CDR3 DNA reads TGTGCCAGCAGCTTAGCGGGAGTGTCAGAGCAGTACTTC.

V usage is TRBV28 and J usage is TRBJ1-2; perhaps TRBD1 as D (5 bases). Per germline, CDR1 MDHEN and CDR2 SYDVKM. V shed 10 bases and J shed 13 bases, with 22 bases lying between them. The CDR3 has 12 amino acids. CDR3 loop: CATRNPDSLSTF. The DNA of the CDR3 is TGTGCCACCCGGAATCCTGACAGTTTATCCACCTTC.

In this sample, this clone turned up a few times. V usage is TRBV6-5 and J usage is TRBJ1-6, with a weak D call TRBD1 (5 bases). V was cut by 8 bases and J by 0 bases, with 8 bases left in between. The germline V gene has CDR1 MNHEY and CDR2 SVGAGI. This CDR3 comprises 14 residues. The CDR3 DNA follows: TGTGCCAGCGACGACAGCTCCTATAATTCACCCCTCCACTTT. This translates into CASDDSSYNSPLHF.

This chain joins TRBV27 and TRBJ1-5, with a weak D call TRBD1 (6 bases). The CDR3 runs to 15 residues. V was pared by 7 bases and J by 4 bases, with 17 bases between. Germline V gene sequence: CDR1 MNHEY, CDR2 SMNVEV (reference sequence). The CDR3 is CASKGGGKGNQPQHF. As DNA, the CDR3 is TGTGCCAGCAAGGGAGGGGGTAAGGGAAATCAGCCCCAGCATTTT.

This chain uses TRBV28 with TRBJ1-2, with D possibly being TRBD1 (5 bases). Germline V gene data show CDR1 as MDHEN and CDR2 as SYDVKM. There are 14 residues in the CDR3. Trimming stripped 2 bases from V and 8 bases from J, with 15 bases between. The CDR3 loop reads CASSLGGKERGYTF. DNA for the CDR3: TGTGCCAGCAGTTTAGGGGGGAAAGAGAGAGGCTACACCTTC.

CDR3 DNA: TGCGCCAGCAGCTTGCCCCAGGGGGCCCGAGGGAGTTCCGGGGAGCTGTTTTTT. This translates into CASSLPQGARGSSGELFF. The chain recombines TRBV5-1 with TRBJ2-2; TRBD1 matches at 8 bases. The germline V gene encodes CDR1 SGHRS and CDR2 YFSETQ. The CDR3 is made up of 18 amino acids. Unmatched junction bases numbered 14, after V lost 1 base and J lost 6 bases.

The chain carries TRBV9 and TRBJ1-4, with a tentative D call TRBD1 (5 bases). Germline CDR1 reads SGDLS; CDR2 reads YYNGEE. The V and J ends lost 0 bases and 7 bases respectively, with 10 bases between them. CDR3 length equals 14 residues. The CDR3 is CASSVGTSGEKLFF. The CDR3 DNA sequence: TGTGCCAGCAGCGTAGGGACATCGGGTGAAAAACTGTTTTTT. Combining the CDR3 with reference TRBV9 and TRBJ1-4 gives the whole variable domain DSGVTQTPKHLITATGQRVTLRCSPRSGDLSVYWYQQSLDQGLQFLIQYYNGEERAKGNILERFSAQQFPDLHSELNLSSLELGDSALYFCASSVGTSGEKLFFGSGTQLSVL.

In its sample, this clone was seen once. The CDR3 sequence: CASSLRTGGAFF. CDR3 coding DNA: TGTGCCAGCAGTTTACGGACAGGGGGGGCTTTCTTT. The rearrangement joins TRBV28 to TRBJ1-1, with TRBD1 matching over 10 bases. This CDR3 contains 12 residues. Germline V CDR1 and CDR2: MDHEN, SYDVKM. The junction had 2 bases not matched to a gene; V was cut back by 2 bases and J by 11 bases.